The 23 T cell receptor beta chains presented below share a single source sample, sequenced in a study of shared clonotypes between healthy human individuals. The data were produced by immunoSEQ multiplex PCR, yet TCRdb's version contains in-frame clones alone and is incomplete. The sample contains hundreds of thousands of clones, 85% to 95% of which appear only once. It was CD45RO-negative cells, positively selected for CCR7, that made up naive CD8 cells, with terminally differentiated effector memory CD45RA+ cells excluded. The sequencing input was naive CD8+ T cells sorted from blood. The receptors here all came from a woman aged 30 to 39 in good health.

The V call is TRBV5-6, the J call TRBJ2-5; 9 bases line up with TRBD1. The trim removed 2 bases at V and 5 bases at J, leaving 7 bases unmatched. The CDR3 is 15 amino acids. Germline V gives CDR1 SGHDT, CDR2 YYEEEE. The CDR3 nucleotides read TGTGCCAGCAGCTTTACAGGGGGCTACGGGGAGACCCAGTACTTC. Translation: CASSFTGGYGETQYF.

The rearrangement links TRBV2 to TRBJ2-5, with D unresolved. The J call may not be correct, given that the DNA end is closer to TRBJ2-7. The CDR3 consists of 14 residues. Per the germline V gene, CDR1 is SNHLY and CDR2 is FYNNEI. The CDR3 DNA reads TGTGCCAGCAGGACCGGGTACACCTCCTACGAGCAGTACTTC. This encodes CASRTGYTSYEQYF.

This chain links TRBV19 with TRBJ1-2, with D possibly TRBD1 on 6 matching bases. The CDR3 spans 14 residues. The germline V gene has CDR1 LNHDA and CDR2 SQIVND (reference sequence). The V end was cut by 5 bases, the J end by 4 bases, with 14 bases between. CDR3 loop: CASSPKTGTYGYTF. As DNA, the CDR3 is TGTGCCAGTAGTCCAAAGACAGGAACCTATGGCTACACCTTC.

J is TRBJ2-2 and V is TRBV4-2; no reliable D call. V was clipped by 0 bases and J by 10 bases, with 9 bases between them. This CDR3 contains 13 residues. The germline CDR1 and CDR2 sequences are LGHNA and YNFKEQ. The CDR3 here is CASSQDRAAELFF. The DNA for the CDR3 is TGTGCCAGCAGCCAAGATAGGGCAGCGGAGCTGTTTTTT.

The genes are TRBV6-4 and TRBJ2-7; TRBD2 matches 12 bases. V shed 0 bases, J shed 2 bases, and the junction held 11 bases outside the gene matches. This CDR3 comprises 19 residues. Germline V gene lookup returns CDR1 MRHNA and CDR2 SNTAGT. CDR3 sequence: CASSDSGLAGPYYTYEQYF. The CDR3 bases are TGTGCCAGCAGTGACTCTGGACTAGCGGGACCGTATTACACCTACGAGCAGTACTTC.

The V gene is TRBV6-6, the J gene TRBJ2-1, with D tentatively TRBD1 (5 bases). V lost 8 bases and J lost 5, with 19 bases in between. There are 15 residues in the CDR3. Germline CDR1 reads MNHNY; CDR2 reads SVGAGI (reference sequence). DNA of the CDR3: TGTGCCAGCCCAGGGCCCTCGCACGTAAACAATGAGCAGTTCTTC. Amino acids: CASPGPSHVNNEQFF.

The chain carries TRBV6-1 and TRBJ2-7; 7 bases fit TRBD2. The CDR3 has 16 amino acids. V was pared by 2 bases and J by 3 bases, with 10 bases of the junction left unmatched. CDR1 and CDR2 (germline): MNHNS, SASEGT. The DNA for the CDR3 is TGTGCCAGCAGTGAAACGGGCCGGGAGGTGCTCTACGAGCAGTACTTC. Amino acids: CASSETGREVLYEQYF.

This rearrangement joins TRBV13 to TRBJ2-1; D not resolved. The CDR3 contains 11 residues. Germline V gives CDR1 PRHDT, CDR2 FYEKMQ (reference sequence). V was pared by 1 base and J by 8 bases, with 3 bases between. CDR3 sequence: CASSLVDEQFF. CDR3 DNA sequence: TGTGCCAGCAGCTTAGTCGATGAGCAGTTCTTC.

The sample holds a few counts of this clone. The chain employs TRBV15 and TRBJ1-2; D may be TRBD1 (6 bases). The CDR3 totals 14 residues. Per the germline V gene, CDR1 is LNHNV and CDR2 is YYDKDF (reference sequence). V gave up 2 bases and J gave up 10 bases, with 17 bases separating them. CDR3 protein: CATSRSRGQITYTF. The CDR3 region has the DNA TGTGCCACCAGCAGATCCCGGGGGCAGATCACCTACACCTTC.

The V gene is TRBV28, the J gene TRBJ2-7; 8 bases agree with TRBD1. V shed 2 bases, J shed 9 bases, and the junction held 9 bases outside the gene matches. The CDR3 has 14 amino acids. The germline gives CDR1 MDHEN, CDR2 SYDVKM. The CDR3 spells CASSLTGGNAVQYF. CDR3 bases: TGTGCCAGCAGTTTAACAGGGGGAAATGCGGTGCAGTACTTC.

This chain uses TRBV14 with TRBJ1-5, with unresolved D. Germline CDR1 SGHDN, CDR2 FVKESK. This CDR3 is 18 amino acids long. Trimming left V 1 base short and J 3 bases short, with 19 bases between. CDR3 sequence (DNA): TGTGCCAGCAGCCAAGGTTTAGTTCGGTCCGGAAACAATCAGCCCCAGCATTTT. Its translation: CASSQGLVRSGNNQPQHF.

V gene TRBV7-8 combines with J gene TRBJ2-3, with D unclear. The CDR3 consists of 16 residues. V was trimmed by 1 base and J by 1 base, leaving 12 bases between them. In germline, CDR1 is SGHVS, CDR2 FQNEAQ. CDR3 sequence reads: CASSLGTGRGTDTQYF. In DNA form, the CDR3 reads TGTGCCAGCAGCTTAGGTACTGGACGTGGCACAGATACGCAGTATTTT.

V is TRBV12-5 and J is TRBJ1-2; D not certain. The CDR3 runs 13 residues. Germline CDR1 and CDR2: LGHNT and FRNRAP. V lost 6 bases, J lost 4 bases, and 12 bases lay in between. CDR3 region: CASGLSPTYGYTF. The CDR3 coding sequence is TGTGCTAGTGGCCTTTCACCGACCTATGGCTACACCTTC.

The chain recombines TRBV19 with TRBJ2-6; D uncertain. CDR3 size: 18 residues. The V and J ends lost 5 bases and 5 bases respectively, with 22 bases between them. Germline loops: CDR1 LNHDA, CDR2 SQIVND (reference sequence). In DNA, the CDR3 is TGTGCCAGTAGTGTCCCCAGGAAATCACAAAGTCGGGCCAACGTCCTGACTTTC. Translation gives CASSVPRKSQSRANVLTF.

This clone was recorded only once. This chain links TRBV5-1 with TRBJ1-1; D is unclear. The CDR3 spans 14 residues. The germline V gene has CDR1 SGHRS and CDR2 YFSETQ. Trimming removed 0 bases at V and 1 base at J, with 7 bases between. The CDR3, as DNA: TGCGCCAGCAGCTTGGTATTGGAGAACACTGAAGCTTTCTTT. Amino acid sequence: CASSLVLENTEAFF.

This clone was observed a few times. The rearrangement uses TRBV5-4 and TRBJ2-1; either TRBD1 or TRBD2 may supply D (6 bases each). CDR1 and CDR2 (germline): SGHNT, YYREEE (reference sequence). V gave up 0 bases and J gave up 6 bases, with 7 bases separating them. This CDR3 region has 13 residues. The CDR3 sequence is CASSLEGGNEQFF. CDR3 sequence (DNA): TGTGCCAGCAGCTTGGAGGGGGGCAATGAGCAGTTCTTC.

The chain combines TRBV28 with TRBJ1-3, with D unclear. This CDR3 comprises 15 residues. Germline assignment: CDR1 MDHEN and CDR2 SYDVKM. Trimming cost V 5 bases and J 12 bases, with 23 bases left between them. CDR3 sequence reads: CASSPNPSGWIDIYF. The CDR3 region has the DNA TGTGCCAGCAGTCCAAACCCTTCCGGGTGGATTGACATATATTTT.

This chain connects TRBV19 to TRBJ2-1, with D tentatively TRBD1 (6 bases). The V gene lost 8 bases and the J gene lost 5 bases, with 19 bases spanning the gap. The CDR3 length is 15 residues. CDR1 and CDR2 (germline): LNHDA, SQIVND (reference sequence). The CDR3 sequence is CASGGLTWENNEQFF. The CDR3 DNA sequence: TGTGCCAGTGGGGGCCTAACCTGGGAGAACAATGAGCAGTTCTTC.

This sequence joins TRBV7-9 and TRBJ2-1, with D unresolved. V was pared by 3 bases and J by 9 bases, with 6 bases between. The CDR3 totals 11 residues. CDR1 and CDR2 from the germline V gene are SEHNR and FQNEAQ (reference sequence). CDR3 nucleotide sequence: TGTGCCAGCAGCTTTTATGGTGAGCAGTTCTTC. It encodes CASSFYGEQFF.

V gene TRBV11-3 combines with J gene TRBJ2-7, with TRBD1 matching 8 bases. Germline assignment: CDR1 SGHNT and CDR2 YENEEA. Trimming at V came to 2 bases and at J to 3 bases, leaving 6 bases not matched to a gene. The CDR3 loop spans 15 amino acids. The CDR3 sequence is CASSLNWTGSYEQYF. In nucleotides, the CDR3 is TGTGCCAGCAGCTTAAACTGGACAGGGAGCTACGAGCAGTACTTC.

CDR3 amino acids: CASSRTTSGSSDTQYF. The CDR3 nucleotides read TGCGCCAGCAGCCGAACGACTAGCGGGAGCTCAGATACGCAGTATTTT. V is TRBV4-1 and J is TRBJ2-3; 12 nucleotides agree with TRBD2. The junction had 6 bases not matched to a gene; V was cut back by 4 bases and J by 4 bases. The CDR3 is 16 residues long. Germline loops: CDR1 MGHRA, CDR2 YSYEKL.

The V gene is TRBV9, the J gene TRBJ2-1, with 8 bases matching TRBD2. The CDR3 covers 17 residues. Unmatched junction bases numbered 12, after V lost 2 bases and J lost 5 bases. CDR1 SGDLS and CDR2 YYNGEE come from the germline V gene. CDR3: CASSVRTSSGGNNEQFF. CDR3 in DNA: TGTGCCAGCAGCGTTAGAACGTCTTCGGGAGGGAACAATGAGCAGTTCTTC.

The V and J genes are TRBV5-4 and TRBJ1-1; D may be TRBD1 (5 bases). Germline values: CDR1 SGHNT, CDR2 YYREEE (reference sequence). This CDR3 is 16 amino acids long. The V and J ends lost 3 bases and 2 bases respectively, with 17 bases between them. The CDR3 protein is CASSSGGRRDNTEAFF. The CDR3 DNA sequence: TGTGCCAGCAGCTCAGGAGGTAGGCGGGACAACACTGAAGCTTTCTTT.